This passage covers 12 T cell receptor beta chains from one sample sequenced in a study of blood T cell repertoires in COVID-19. The assay was immunoSEQ multiplex PCR, and TCRdb's table has in-frame clones only and misses some. This table has around 150,000 clones, more than 90% appearing once. The sequencing input was peripheral blood. These receptors all come from a man in his sixties with active or convalescent COVID-19.

The chain recombines TRBV6-5 with TRBJ2-7, with 7 bases identical to TRBD2. This CDR3 comprises 16 residues. Germline loops: CDR1 MNHEY, CDR2 SVGAGI. V lost 0 bases to trimming and J lost 0 bases; unmatched junction nucleotides: 5. CDR3 residues: CASSYSFSGASYEQYF. CDR3 bases: TGTGCCAGCAGTTACTCTTTCAGCGGGGCCTCCTACGAGCAGTACTTC.

This sequence joins TRBV27 and TRBJ2-3; 12 positions agree with TRBD2. This CDR3 region has 20 residues. Germline loops: CDR1 MNHEY, CDR2 SMNVEV (reference sequence). V lost 2 bases, J lost 0 bases, and 12 bases stayed unmatched. CDR3 amino acids: CASSLRASGRGSISTDTQYF. In DNA, the CDR3 is TGTGCCAGCAGTTTACGTGCTAGCGGGAGGGGTTCTATTAGCACAGATACGCAGTATTTT.

The chain carries TRBV5-1 and TRBJ1-5; possible D gene TRBD1, 6 bases. V gave up 3 bases and J gave up 5 bases, with 12 bases separating them. CDR3 size: 14 residues. In germline, CDR1 is SGHRS, CDR2 YFSETQ. The CDR3 nucleotides read TGCGCCAGCAGCTCACAAGGGGGAGATCAGCCCCAGCATTTT. Translation: CASSSQGGDQPQHF.

The chain links TRBV2 to TRBJ2-3; D is perhaps TRBD2 (5 bases). CDR1 and CDR2 from the germline V gene are SNHLY and FYNNEI. The CDR3 loop spans 14 amino acids. Trimming shortened V by 2 bases and J by 2 bases, and 8 bases separated the two germline ends. The CDR3 here is CASSESGVTDTQYF. CDR3 DNA sequence: TGTGCCAGCAGTGAATCCGGGGTCACAGATACGCAGTATTTT.

V gene TRBV28 combines with J gene TRBJ1-6; D is ambiguous. The CDR3 spans 16 residues. Germline CDR1 reads MDHEN; CDR2 reads SYDVKM. V was pared by 7 bases and J by 7 bases, with 20 bases between. The CDR3 spells CASTPGSGNENSPLHF. CDR3 sequence (DNA): TGTGCCAGCACTCCCGGGAGTGGGAACGAGAATTCACCCCTCCACTTT.

This rearrangement joins TRBV14 to TRBJ2-7, with D possibly being TRBD1 (5 bases). The CDR3 length is 15 residues. The ends were cut back, 1 base at V and 5 bases at J, with 15 bases in the middle. Per the germline V gene, CDR1 is SGHDN and CDR2 is FVKESK. CDR3 coding DNA: TGTGCCAGCAGCCAAGCAGGGTATGCAGTTGACGAGCAGTACTTC. It translates to CASSQAGYAVDEQYF.

The rearrangement links TRBV9 to TRBJ2-7; 8 bases are a match to TRBD2. The germline gives CDR1 SGDLS, CDR2 YYNGEE. V was clipped by 0 bases and J by 2 bases; unmatched bases: 4. This CDR3 is built from 15 residues. In DNA, the CDR3 is TGTGCCAGCAGCGTAGCAGTCGGGGGGGCCTACGAGCAGTACTTC. It yields the protein CASSVAVGGAYEQYF.

The V gene is TRBV5-1, the J gene TRBJ2-1; 12 bases are a match to TRBD1. Trimming at V came to 0 bases and at J to 11 bases, leaving 12 bases not matched to a gene. Looked up from germline, CDR1 is SGHRS and CDR2 is YFSETQ. The CDR3 covers 17 residues. Written as DNA, the CDR3 is TGCGCCAGCAGCTTGGTTGGGGGACAGGGGGCAGGCGGTCAGCAGTTCTTC. It is translated as CASSLVGGQGAGGQQFF. Combining the CDR3 with reference TRBV5-1 and TRBJ2-1 gives the whole variable domain KAGVTQTPRYLIKTRGQQVTLSCSPISGHRSVSWYQQTPGQGLQFLFEYFSETQRNKGNFPGRFSGRQFSNSRSEMNVSTLELGDSALYLCASSLVGGQGAGGQQFFGPGTRLTVL.

This clone appeared a single time. The chain is built from TRBV5-4 and TRBJ1-3; D is ambiguous. V was pared by 2 bases and J by 7 bases, with 10 bases between. The CDR3 length is 13 residues. CDR1 is SGHNT and CDR2 is YYREEE in the germline V gene (reference sequence). The CDR3 nucleotides are TGTGCCAGCAGCTTCACGGGAAGTAACACCATATATTTT. This gives the protein CASSFTGSNTIYF.

A single count supports this clone. This chain joins TRBV4-2 and TRBJ2-2, with unresolved D. Germline V lookup: CDR1 LGHNA, CDR2 YNFKEQ. The V end lost 0 bases, the J end lost 0 bases, and 11 bases lay between the germline ends. The CDR3 has 17 residues. The CDR3 DNA follows: TGTGCCAGCAGCCAAGATCTTAAAGCGACGAACACCGGGGAGCTGTTTTTT. It is translated as CASSQDLKATNTGELFF.

The chain employs TRBV7-8 and TRBJ2-5; 7 bases map to TRBD2. The length of the CDR3 is 15 residues. Germline CDR1 and CDR2: SGHVS and FQNEAQ. V trimming: 0 bases; J trimming: 5 bases; junction bases outside the gene matches: 6. The CDR3 bases are TGTGCCAGCAGCTTAGCGGGGGGGGAACTTGAGACCCAGTACTTC. Its translation is CASSLAGGELETQYF.

The chain has TRBV5-1 and TRBJ2-2, with a tentative D call TRBD1 (6 bases). The CDR3 loop spans 14 amino acids. The V gene lost 2 bases and the J gene lost 6 bases, with 11 bases spanning the gap. Per the germline V gene, CDR1 is SGHRS and CDR2 is YFSETQ. The CDR3 DNA reads TGCGCCAGCAGCTTTAACAGGGTTGCCGGGGAGCTGTTTTTT. The encoded protein is CASSFNRVAGELFF.